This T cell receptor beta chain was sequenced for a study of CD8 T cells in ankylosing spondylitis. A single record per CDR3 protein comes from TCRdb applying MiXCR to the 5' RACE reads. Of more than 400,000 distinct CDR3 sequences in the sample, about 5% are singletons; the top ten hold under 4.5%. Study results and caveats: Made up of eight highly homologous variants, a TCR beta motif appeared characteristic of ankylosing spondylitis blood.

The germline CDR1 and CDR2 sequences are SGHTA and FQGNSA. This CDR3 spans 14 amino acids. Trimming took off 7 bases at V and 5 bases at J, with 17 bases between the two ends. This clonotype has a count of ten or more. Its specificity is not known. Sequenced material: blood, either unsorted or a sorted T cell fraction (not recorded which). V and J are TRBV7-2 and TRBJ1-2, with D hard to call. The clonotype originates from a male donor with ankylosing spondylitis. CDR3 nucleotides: TGTGCCAGCACCCTGTTAGGTAGAGGTTATGGCTACACCTTC. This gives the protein CASTLLGRGYGYTF.